Each of the 21 T cell receptor beta chains below was sequenced from the same sample in a study of vaccination effects on CD4 cells after COVID-19. The ViraFEST assay expanded antigen-specific CD4+ T cells with viral peptide pools before sequencing. The authors isolated CD4+ T cells after around nine days of culture. The infection with SARS-CoV-2 (confirmed by PCR) occurred in this person between March and December 2020. The data were produced by immunoSEQ multiplex PCR, yet TCRdb's version contains in-frame clones alone and is incomplete. The profile shows about 37,000 clones, around 78% of them singletons. Their target antigens are unknown. The sequences come from CD4+ T cells from PBMCs cultured with a peptide pool, collected before COVID-19 vaccination. These receptor sequences come from a human donor who had a prior SARS-CoV-2 infection.

The rearrangement links TRBV5-1 to TRBJ2-2; 9 bases agree with TRBD1. Germline V gene sequence: CDR1 SGHRS, CDR2 YFSETQ. V was clipped by 4 bases and J by 7 bases; unmatched bases: 17. The CDR3 has 18 amino acids. The DNA of the CDR3 is TGCGCCAGCAGCCGAGAGCCTGCCGGGACAGGGCAGGACGGGGAGCTGTTTTTT. It is translated as CASSREPAGTGQDGELFF.

This clone has a handful of counts. This chain uses TRBV19 with TRBJ1-1; D is uncertain. This CDR3 is built from 13 residues. Germline CDR1 reads LNHDA; CDR2 reads SQIVND (reference sequence). V was shortened by 4 bases and J by 6 bases, with 12 bases between the two germline ends. Here the CDR3 DNA reads TGTGCCAGTAGTAACCGACTTCTATCTGAAGCTTTCTTT. It yields the protein CASSNRLLSEAFF.

This clone was counted between two and nine times. This sequence joins TRBV7-9 and TRBJ2-7, with D hard to call. V lost 2 bases and J 5 bases, leaving 13 bases between the germline ends. The CDR3 spans 14 residues. CDR1 and CDR2 (germline): SEHNR, FQNEAQ (reference sequence). CDR3 nucleotide sequence: TGTGCCAGCAGCTTATCACTCCTAGACAACGAGCAGTACTTC. Its protein product is CASSLSLLDNEQYF.

The V gene is TRBV27, the J gene TRBJ1-4; D is ambiguous. The CDR3 has 18 residues. V shed 1 base and J shed 2 bases, with 17 bases lying between them. CDR1 and CDR2 from the germline V gene are MNHEY and SMNVEV (reference sequence). The CDR3: CASSLFWDPGNTNEKLFF. CDR3 nucleotides: TGTGCCAGCAGTTTATTTTGGGATCCGGGGAACACTAATGAAAAACTGTTTTTT. The full variable domain, in which reference TRBV27 and TRBJ1-4 provide the parts outside the CDR3, is EAQVTQNPRYLITVTGKKLTVTCSQNMNHEYMSWYRQDPGLGLRQIYYSMNVEVTDKGDVPEGYKVSRKEKRNFPLILESPSPNQTSLYFCASSLFWDPGNTNEKLFFGSGTQLSVL.

This clone was seen only once. The chain has TRBV6-2 or TRBV6-3 and TRBJ1-2; TRBD1 matches 10 bases. After removal of 4 bases from V and 4 bases from J, the junction contained 9 bases not matched to a gene. The CDR3 contains 16 residues. Germline lookup yields CDR1 MNHEY and CDR2 SVGEGT. In nucleotides, the CDR3 is TGTGCCAGCAGTTCCCGGGACAGGGGACTCGGCTATGGCTACACCTTC. Residues: CASSSRDRGLGYGYTF.

In its sample, this clone was seen a few times. This sequence joins TRBV7-9 and TRBJ2-7, with D possibly matching TRBD1 (5 bases). Trimming removed 1 base from V and 2 bases from J, with 6 bases in between. CDR1 and CDR2 (germline): SEHNR, FQNEAQ (reference sequence). This CDR3 comprises 13 residues. The CDR3 here is CASSLDRTYEQYF. The CDR3, as DNA: TGTGCCAGCAGCTTAGACAGGACCTACGAGCAGTACTTC.

The gene calls are TRBV18 and TRBJ2-2; TRBD1 might be the D (5 bases). CDR1 KGHSH and CDR2 LQKENI come from the germline V gene. V was clipped by 1 base and J by 6 bases, with 9 bases between them. CDR3 length: 14 amino acids. The DNA for the CDR3 is TGTGCCAGCTCACCACGTCAAGGGGCCGGGGAGCTGTTTTTT. Translation gives CASSPRQGAGELFF.

This clone was detected once. The rearrangement joins TRBV5-1 to TRBJ1-1, with 7 bases lining up with TRBD1. V lost 4 bases to trimming and J lost 6 bases; unmatched junction nucleotides: 15. CDR3 size: 16 residues. The germline CDR1 and CDR2 sequences are SGHRS and YFSETQ. CDR3 in DNA: TGCGCCAGCAGCACAACGGGCCCATCGGGACAGTCTGAAGCTTTCTTT. This codes for CASSTTGPSGQSEAFF.

The chain couples TRBV6-5 to TRBJ2-2; D ambiguous. V lost 0 bases and J lost 1, with 3 bases in between. The length of the CDR3 is 14 residues. Germline V gene data show CDR1 as MNHEY and CDR2 as SVGAGI. CDR3 sequence reads: CASSYSQNTGELFF. CDR3 nucleotides: TGTGCCAGCAGTTACTCGCAGAACACCGGGGAGCTGTTTTTT.

V is TRBV5-6 and J is TRBJ2-5; 10 bases are shared with TRBD2. The length of the CDR3 is 16 residues. The germline V gene has CDR1 SGHDT and CDR2 YYEEEE. Trimming took 4 bases from V and 1 from J; bases not matched to a gene: 7. CDR3 coding DNA: TGTGCCAGCAGCATAAAGGGACTAGCGTTCCAAGAGACCCAGTACTTC. Its protein is CASSIKGLAFQETQYF.

DNA for the CDR3: TGTGCCAGCAGTTTAGATCGCAGGGTAGGGTACTTC. It yields the protein CASSLDRRVGYF. The rearrangement joins TRBV12-3 or TRBV12-4 to TRBJ2-7; D perhaps matches TRBD1 (5 bases). Between the trimmed V and J ends, which lost 1 base and 12 bases, there was a span of 13 bases. CDR3 length: 12 residues.

This sequence joins TRBV5-1 and TRBJ1-2; the match to TRBD1 covers 8 bases. The trim removed 3 bases at V and 10 bases at J, leaving 14 bases unmatched. The length of the CDR3 is 15 residues. Germline-derived CDR1 and CDR2 are SGHRS and YFSETQ. CDR3 amino acids: CASSSLVADRVLYTF. For the CDR3, the DNA is TGCGCCAGCAGCTCGCTGGTCGCGGACAGGGTCCTCTACACCTTC.

The V gene is TRBV4-1, the J gene TRBJ1-5, with D perhaps TRBD1 (5 bases). This CDR3 region has 16 residues. Trimming took 0 bases from V and 4 from J, leaving 13 bases between them. Germline V gene lookup returns CDR1 MGHRA and CDR2 YSYEKL. In nucleotides, the CDR3 is TGCGCCAGCAGCCAAGAGTTGGGGGTAGGGAATCAGCCCCAGCATTTT. This codes for CASSQELGVGNQPQHF.

This rearrangement joins TRBV19 to TRBJ2-1, with TRBD2 matching 12 bases. This CDR3 comprises 17 residues. V lost 4 bases and J lost 8; bases outside the gene matches: 12. Germline V CDR1 and CDR2: LNHDA, SQIVND (reference sequence). CDR3 in amino acids: CASSKDTSGGYWDEQFF. The CDR3 coding sequence is TGTGCCAGTAGTAAAGACACTAGCGGGGGGTATTGGGATGAGCAGTTCTTC.

The gene calls are TRBV2 and TRBJ1-1; 9 bases are shared with TRBD1. The CDR3 has 16 residues. V was clipped by 3 bases and J by 6 bases; unmatched bases: 11. Germline V lookup: CDR1 SNHLY, CDR2 FYNNEI. The CDR3 here is CASSEEGTGFMAEAFF. CDR3 coding DNA: TGTGCCAGCAGTGAGGAAGGGACAGGGTTTATGGCTGAAGCTTTCTTT.

This chain uses TRBV5-1 with TRBJ2-1; TRBD2 matches at 9 bases. The germline CDR1 and CDR2 sequences are SGHRS and YFSETQ. Trimming at V came to 0 bases and at J to 4 bases, leaving 8 bases not matched to a gene. The CDR3 is 17 amino acids. The CDR3 region has the DNA TGCGCCAGCAGCTTGGTATTGGGGCGGGGGGGGTACAATGAGCAGTTCTTC. The encoded protein is CASSLVLGRGGYNEQFF.

This chain connects TRBV11-3 to TRBJ2-2; D is ambiguous. The CDR3 sequence is 13 residues long. V shed 5 bases and J shed 3 bases, with 7 bases lying between them. CDR1 and CDR2 from the germline V gene are SGHNT and YENEEA. CDR3 bases: TGTGCCAGCAGCCAACCGGACACCGGGGAGCTGTTTTTT. As protein: CASSQPDTGELFF.

This clone has just one count. The rearrangement joins TRBV18 to TRBJ1-1; TRBD1 aligns across 7 bases. This CDR3 contains 16 residues. CDR1 and CDR2 from the germline V gene are KGHSH and LQKENI. The trim removed 4 bases at V and 5 bases at J, leaving 13 bases unmatched. In nucleotides, the CDR3 is TGTGCCAGCTCACGAAAAATGGGACAGATGGGGACTGAAGCTTTCTTT. Its protein product is CASSRKMGQMGTEAFF.

This clone is hyperexpanded (1% or more) by share. One junction end does not reproduce the germline sequence, and a read error may be involved. The rearrangement joins TRBV12-3 or TRBV12-4 to TRBJ1-3; the D is unclear. The CDR3 totals 13 residues. In DNA form, the CDR3 reads TGTGCCAGCAGTTTGAGCCCTGGGAACACCATATATTTT. Translated, it gives CASSLSPGNTIYF.

This clone was counted only a few times. The J gene is TRBJ1-1, the V gene TRBV10-3; weak D call: TRBD1 (5 bases). The CDR3 loop spans 17 amino acids. The V gene lost 3 bases and the J gene lost 4 bases, with 21 bases spanning the gap. Germline V gives CDR1 ENHRY, CDR2 SYGVKD. CDR3 sequence: CAISDNIQPRQSTEAFF. For the CDR3, the DNA is TGTGCCATCAGTGACAATATACAACCAAGACAGAGCACTGAAGCTTTCTTT.

The chain recombines TRBV10-2 with TRBJ2-7; TRBD2 agrees at 7 bases. Germline lookup yields CDR1 WSHSY and CDR2 SAAADI. The CDR3 has 14 residues. V was pared by 0 bases and J by 9 bases, with 8 bases of the junction left unmatched. The CDR3 protein is CASSESSGPGSQYF. CDR3 DNA: TGCGCCAGCAGTGAGTCTAGCGGGCCCGGTTCGCAGTACTTC.